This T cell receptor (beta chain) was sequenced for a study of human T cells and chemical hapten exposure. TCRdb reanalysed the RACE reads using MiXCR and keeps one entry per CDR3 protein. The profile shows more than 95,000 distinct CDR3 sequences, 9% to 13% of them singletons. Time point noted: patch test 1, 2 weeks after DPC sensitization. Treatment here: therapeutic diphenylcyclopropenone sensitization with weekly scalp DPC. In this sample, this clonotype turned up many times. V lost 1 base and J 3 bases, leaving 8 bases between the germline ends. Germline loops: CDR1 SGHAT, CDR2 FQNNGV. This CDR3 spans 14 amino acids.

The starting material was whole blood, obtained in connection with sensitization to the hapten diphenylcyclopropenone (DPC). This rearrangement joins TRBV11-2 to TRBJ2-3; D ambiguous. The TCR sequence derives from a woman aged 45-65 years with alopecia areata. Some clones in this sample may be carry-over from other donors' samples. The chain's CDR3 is CASSLGWETDTQYF. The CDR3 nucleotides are TGTGCCAGCAGCTTAGGCTGGGAAACAGATACGCAGTATTTT.